This T cell receptor (beta chain) was recovered during a study of cytomegalovirus exposure and HLA in healthy donors (dated by TCRdb to between 2016 and 2019). At the level of the whole study: An earlier analysis of approximately 640 of the donors reported approximately 290 Gb of sequence data and some 120 million unique TCR beta sequences from 150 million to 200 million T cells. About 330 gigabases of sequencing data and about 92 million unique TCR sequences made up an early release that covered 500 to 700 HLA-typed donors. The genetic ancestry cluster associated with self-reported Caucasian donors included 81% of the roughly 410 genotyped donors. The aim of the study was to test whether cataloging public T cell receptors could identify signatures of past pathogen exposure. The study profiled the T cell repertoires of about 720 subjects by immunosequencing and related them to cytomegalovirus serostatus. Along with the approximately 670-subject first cohort, a separate validation cohort of over a hundred different subjects was used. The study combined high-throughput TCR immunosequencing, statistical association of individual TCRs with disease status, and machine learning to predict cytomegalovirus infection status. A later analysis re-analyzed previously published TCR beta repertoires from about 730 donors and added high-resolution HLA genotyping to study TCR occurrence patterns. Rather than using new phenotypic data, the later analysis identified candidate immune exposures from TCR beta sequences and from how often those sequences occurred across donors. In an earlier analysis of around 540 of the donors, high-throughput TCR beta sequencing was used to judge whether each TCR beta V gene segment behaved as functional or pseudogenic. Donor age, sex, ethnicity and CMV serostatus were compiled together with the repertoire data. A later genetic analysis used genome-wide SNP genotypes for about 60% of the roughly 700 donors, treating that subset as a discovery cohort. Every repertoire in the discovery cohort had been generated on one and the same sequencing platform. HLA typing included class I and class II loci at four-digit resolution. Typing coverage differed by locus: A, B, C, DRB1 and DQB1 were typed in about 629-640 donors, DQA1 in roughly 500, DPA1 in over 600, and DPB1 in approximately 450. About five DR-DQ haplotypes were handled as single units for association and clustering, since linkage in the cohort was strong. Among 300 to 500 genotyped donors of the cohort, an average of approximately 240,000 unique TCR beta nucleotide sequences was sequenced per donor, of which about 18% were non-productive.

From its cysteine to its phenylalanine, the CDR3 spans 15 amino acids. The CDR3 DNA has 45 bases and is translated from base 1. According to the germline V gene, CDR1 reads SNHLY and CDR2 reads FYNNEI. Here V drops 7 bases and J drops 8 bases, and the junction holds 11 bases not matched to any gene. To prepare the library, the immunoSEQ multiplex PCR assay was applied. For the multiplex PCR, a mixture combining 60 forward primers for TCR Vbeta segments and 13 reverse primers for TCR Jbeta segments was used. Amplification of the CDR3 region of rearranged TCR beta genes was performed with a multiplex PCR assay on genomic DNA. Amplified TCR beta libraries were sequenced as 87-base-pair reads on the Illumina HiSeq System. On the authors' methods: Across the 666 repertoires, a later analysis counted tens of millions of unique TCR beta chains, around 11 million of which were shared by at least two donors. To remove PCR and sequencing errors, raw reads were error-corrected and collapsed into unique sequences using a nearest-neighbor algorithm that merged closely related sequences. To assign V, D and J gene segments, CDR3 sequences were aligned to IMGT reference sequences. For a sequence to be retained, a match of at least six nucleotides was required to both a V gene segment and a J gene segment. A rearrangement counted as productive if the CDR3 had no stop codons and remained in frame with V and J, and every other rearrangement counted as non-productive. Following IMGT convention, CDR3 was defined as the stretch from the second conserved V-encoded cysteine to the conserved J-encoded phenylalanine. The earlier analysis of some 540 of the donors excluded any sequence lacking an unambiguous match to a single V gene segment. In an earlier analysis of 587 of the donors, a V segment was called functional when productive rearrangements were above 56.7%, and segregating when the standard deviation between donors exceeded 5%. A statistical classification framework was developed to diagnose cytomegalovirus status using the catalog of TCR beta chain sequences. V and J gene assignment, in a later analysis, came from comparing TCR nucleotide sequences with IMGT/GENE-DB human TR gene sequences. The TCRdist pipeline was used in a later analysis to assign CDR3 sequences and most-parsimonious VDJ recombination scenarios. In a later analysis, each TCR beta chain was defined by its CDR3 amino acid sequence together with its V-gene family, and reads lacking a unique V-gene family were excluded. To address suspected cross-contamination and a sequencing artifact, a later analysis removed 550 to 750 highly shared, low-generation-probability nucleotide sequences. A later analysis calculated a clonal expansion index for each public chain from normalized within-repertoire ranks of inferred template counts. A later analysis computed generation probabilities with a VDJ recombination model fitted to out-of-frame rearrangements, and checked the results against IGoR. A later analysis scored TCR-TCR, TCR-HLA and TCR-CMV co-occurrence with hypergeometric tests, applying a repertoire-size bias correction to TCR pairs. In a later analysis, false discovery rates were estimated by permuting HLA or CMV assignments 20 times. In a later analysis, co-occurring TCRs were grouped using DBSCAN, with TCRdist sequence similarity added in when clustering inside HLA-allele-positive subsets. For co-occurrence clustering, repertoires with fewer than 30,000 or more than 120,000 public chains were excluded, along with 5 or 6 repertoires with anomalous nucleotide sharing. In TCRdb, the immuneACCESS table is reduced to in-frame sequences with V and J assigned. These tables do not hold every clone; where another copy was compared, an unresolved V gene accounts for under half, and the others remain unexplained. The V and J calls and clone size were taken over from that table, and D and trimming were inferred from the DNA. The sample profile shows roughly 150,000 clones; 80% of them were found once. The ten top clones hold roughly 9.3% of the sample.

The cohort consisted of 666 healthy bone marrow donors. All cohort members were sampled while nominally healthy, although unrecorded immune exposures were likely present. The donor was CMV seropositive and belonged to the group of over 250 seropositive cohort members. A peripheral blood sample was provided by each donor, and peripheral blood mononuclear cells were used for TCR beta sequencing. Genomic DNA was extracted from the blood cell samples with the Qiagen DNeasy Blood Extraction Kit. The research as a whole found: Some IMGT-functional V segments, including TRBV6-2 and TRBV6-3, could not be told apart with the 87-base-pair reads, so those segments were excluded. In the study, around 150 TCR beta chains were listed as associated with cytomegalovirus. The sequencing pipeline was judged likely to have produced a cluster of highly shared sequence variants as a technical artifact. Sequencing depth was assumed to be roughly uniform across donors in the presence/absence analyses, though that assumption may not hold. A later analysis reported that several top co-occurrence clusters appeared linked to parvovirus B19, influenza, CMV and Epstein-Barr virus. According to a later genetic analysis, donors in an Asian-associated ancestry cluster had fewer N-insertions in productive TCRs than the roughly 660-donor mean. A few of the identified cytomegalovirus-associated TCR beta chains were confirmed in vitro to be specific for cytomegalovirus antigens. A further reported finding was that TCR beta sequences accurately predicted the HLA-A and HLA-B alleles for most subjects in the first cohort. The classifier was reported to diagnose cytomegalovirus status with high specificity and sensitivity in both the original and validation cohorts. Because HLA typing was unavailable for some donors at each locus, only the typed subset was used in association tests. Correlated functional status among segregating V segments might be attributable to linkage disequilibrium, but an unknown experimental factor could not be ruled out. Broadly in line with IMGT annotations, most TCR beta V segments showed up in productive rearrangements about 90% or about 30% of the time in an earlier analysis of several hundred of the donors. An association between a missense DCLRE1C variant and V-gene and J-gene trimming of TCR beta chains was found in a later genetic analysis and replicated in an independent cohort. According to a later analysis, TCR association rates differed among HLA loci, with DRB1 alleles showing the most associated TCRs and HLA-C alleles showing the fewest. The authors suggested that the approach could potentially be extended to other disease states and immunological phenotypes. A later analysis found that most CMV-associated TCR beta chains appeared HLA-restricted, with HLA associations seemingly driven largely by CMV exposure. Most TCR sequences were seen in very few donors, while some public TCRs were found in many individuals. For the cohort, immune exposure information was limited to CMV serostatus. About 17 rarely observed V segments, including chromosome 9 orphons, were excluded from the earlier analysis of a few hundred of the donors because counts were too low. A later analysis found that HLA-associated TCR beta chains were more clonally expanded and had lower generation probabilities than equally common non-associated chains. Strong co-occurrence of HLA alleles, especially DR and DQ, made assigning TCR associations to individual alleles difficult. A later analysis associated around 16,000 TCR beta sequences with specific HLA alleles at a false discovery rate of 0.05. This cohort had only TCR beta chains sequenced, and the lack of alpha or paired-chain data limited which features could be detected.

Concerning this clone: No antigen is known for it. The record has no base qualities; no much larger clone is one base away.

This chain joins TRBV2 to TRBJ2-2, and 9 junctional nucleotides match TRBD1. The sequence came from a young man in good health and CMV-seropositive. Sequences were obtained from PBMCs. CDR3 sequence: CASTEGQGSRGELFF. Here is the DNA: TGTGCCAGCACCGAGGGACAGGGTTCTAGAGGGGAGCTGTTTTTT.